This T cell receptor (beta chain) originates from a study of blood T cell repertoires in COVID-19. Looking at the study overall: The analysed material was cDNA or gDNA that came from T cells, B-cell-depleted T cells, or PBMCs.

Trimming left V 2 bases short and J 0 bases short, with 8 bases between. This CDR3 comprises 15 residues. The germline CDR1 and CDR2 sequences are MNHNS and SASEGT. Comments on this clone: Other DNA sequences from this sample encode an identical CDR3 as well.

Per the study methods: Scientists estimated how many nucleated cells there were by amplifying reference gene primers. Profiled with immunoSEQ multiplex PCR; TCRdb holds only in-frame clones, not every one. V and J calls and clone size come straight from that table; D and trimming were deduced from the DNA. The repertoire includes under 450,000 clones, 80% to 85% of them detected once, and 5% to 6% sits in the top ten. Study members were between roughly 18 and 89 years old and lived in fewer than 30 US regions. Either two negative PCRs, clearance, or symptom resolution qualified Cohort 3 donors as recovered.

The receptor was derived from a woman in her forties or fifties who had recovered from COVID-19. The sequencing input was PBMCs or T cells enriched from blood (not recorded which). The gene calls are TRBV6-1 and TRBJ2-1; D is perhaps TRBD2 (6 bases). The CDR3 reads CASSEQGGSYNEQFF. CDR3 nucleotide sequence: TGTGCCAGCAGTGAACAGGGAGGCTCCTACAATGAGCAGTTCTTC.